These T cell receptor beta chains were read from a single sample in a study of blood T cell repertoires in COVID-19. TCRdb's table, derived via immunoSEQ multiplex PCR, lists solely in-frame clones and lacks some. In the table there are about 210,000 clones, just under 90% of which are singletons. The sequencing input was PBMCs or T cells enriched from blood (not recorded which). These receptor sequences come from a man aged 25-45 years who had recovered from COVID-19. CDR3s include the opening cysteine and the closing phenylalanine or tryptophan. The D gene is left open where the match is weak. Size is omitted from some rows. Given values are once, few, many or a class for expanded clones.

clone size,J gene,V gene,D gene,CDR3 protein,CDR3 DNA
NA,TRBJ1-4,TRBV5-1,NA,CASSSDSREKLFF,TGCGCCAGCAGCTCGGACAGTCGAGAAAAACTGTTTTTT
NA,TRBJ1-1,TRBV7-2,NA,CASSLAQGRMNTEAFF,TGTGCCAGCAGCTTAGCACAGGGACGTATGAACACTGAAGCTTTCTTT
NA,TRBJ2-2,TRBV5-1,NA,CASSINRVASGELFF,TGCGCCAGCAGCATTAACAGGGTAGCCTCCGGGGAGCTGTTTTTT
NA,TRBJ2-7,TRBV5-4,TRBD1,CASTPGQGGYEQYF,TGTGCCAGCACCCCGGGACAGGGTGGATACGAGCAGTACTTC
NA,TRBJ1-1,TRBV28,NA,CASSLRDMNTEAFF,TGTGCCAGCAGTTTAAGGGACATGAACACTGAAGCTTTCTTT
NA,TRBJ1-2,TRBV18,TRBD1,CASSFYGTGDYGYTF,TGTGCCAGCTCATTCTACGGGACAGGGGACTATGGCTACACCTTC
NA,TRBJ2-3,TRBV29-1,NA,CSAVGRQNTDTQYF,TGCAGCGCTGTTGGGCGACAGAACACAGATACGCAGTATTTT
NA,TRBJ1-4,TRBV6-5,TRBD1,CASTMGTGGNEKLFF,TGTGCCAGCACCATGGGGACAGGAGGCAATGAAAAACTGTTTTTT
once,TRBJ2-7,TRBV9,NA,CASSVRADSSYEQYF,TGTGCCAGCAGCGTCAGAGCGGACAGCTCCTACGAGCAGTACTTC
NA,TRBJ2-7,TRBV11-2,TRBD2,CASSLDLRKTSGKSYEQYF,TGTGCCAGCAGCTTAGATCTTAGGAAAACTAGCGGGAAGTCCTACGAGCAGTACTTC
many,TRBJ2-3,TRBV28,TRBD2,CASSWEGVDTQYF,TGTGCCAGCAGTTGGGAGGGAGTGGATACGCAGTATTTT
NA,TRBJ1-2,TRBV12-3/TRBV12-4,TRBD1,CASTLTGWDGYTF,TGTGCCAGCACCTTGACAGGGTGGGATGGCTACACCTTC
NA,TRBJ1-5,TRBV6-1,TRBD1,CASSELGQGGQPQHF,TGTGCCAGCAGTGAACTCGGACAGGGTGGTCAGCCCCAGCATTTT
few,TRBJ2-1,TRBV4-3,TRBD2,CASSSRASGIYEQFF,TGCGCCAGCAGCAGTAGGGCTAGCGGGATTTATGAGCAGTTCTTC
NA,TRBJ2-7,TRBV5-6,TRBD1,CASSSGTGQNLYEQYF,TGTGCCAGCAGCTCAGGGACAGGCCAAAATCTCTACGAGCAGTACTTC
NA,TRBJ2-7,TRBV27,TRBD2,CASSLAGGRNEQYF,TGTGCCAGCAGTTTAGCGGGAGGGAGGAACGAGCAGTACTTC
NA,TRBJ2-5,TRBV5-4,TRBD2,CASSREVGQETQYF,TGTGCCAGCAGCCGGGAGGTGGGACAAGAGACCCAGTACTTC
NA,TRBJ2-1,TRBV7-9,NA,CASSPQMGGAYNEQFF,TGTGCCAGCAGCCCCCAGATGGGGGGGGCATACAATGAGCAGTTCTTC
NA,TRBJ1-2,TRBV27,TRBD1,CASSLSMGQFYGYTF,TGTGCCAGCAGTTTATCGATGGGACAGTTCTATGGCTACACCTTC
NA,TRBJ1-1,TRBV29-1,NA,CSATENTEAFF,TGCAGCGCGACAGAGAACACTGAAGCTTTCTTT
NA,TRBJ1-3,TRBV2,NA,CASSVSGNTIYF,TGTGCCAGCAGTGTGAGTGGAAACACCATATATTTT
NA,TRBJ2-1,TRBV19,NA,CASSKNTGGHEQFF,TGTGCCAGTAGTAAAAACACAGGTGGACATGAGCAGTTCTTC
few,TRBJ1-2,TRBV30,TRBD1,CAWSVGTGDVTF,TGTGCCTGGAGTGTTGGGACAGGGGATGTGACCTTC